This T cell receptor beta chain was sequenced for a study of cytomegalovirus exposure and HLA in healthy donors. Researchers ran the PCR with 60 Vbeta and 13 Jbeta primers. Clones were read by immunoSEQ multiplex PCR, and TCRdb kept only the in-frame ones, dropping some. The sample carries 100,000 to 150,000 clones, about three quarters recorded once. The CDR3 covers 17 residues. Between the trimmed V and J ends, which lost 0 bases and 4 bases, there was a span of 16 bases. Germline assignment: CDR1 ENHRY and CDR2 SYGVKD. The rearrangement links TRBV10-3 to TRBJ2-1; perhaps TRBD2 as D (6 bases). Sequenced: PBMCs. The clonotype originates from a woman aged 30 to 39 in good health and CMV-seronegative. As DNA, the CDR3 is TGTGCCATCAGTGAGTCGATCGCGGGAAGTGGGTACAATGAGCAGTTCTTC. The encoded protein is CAISESIAGSGYNEQFF.